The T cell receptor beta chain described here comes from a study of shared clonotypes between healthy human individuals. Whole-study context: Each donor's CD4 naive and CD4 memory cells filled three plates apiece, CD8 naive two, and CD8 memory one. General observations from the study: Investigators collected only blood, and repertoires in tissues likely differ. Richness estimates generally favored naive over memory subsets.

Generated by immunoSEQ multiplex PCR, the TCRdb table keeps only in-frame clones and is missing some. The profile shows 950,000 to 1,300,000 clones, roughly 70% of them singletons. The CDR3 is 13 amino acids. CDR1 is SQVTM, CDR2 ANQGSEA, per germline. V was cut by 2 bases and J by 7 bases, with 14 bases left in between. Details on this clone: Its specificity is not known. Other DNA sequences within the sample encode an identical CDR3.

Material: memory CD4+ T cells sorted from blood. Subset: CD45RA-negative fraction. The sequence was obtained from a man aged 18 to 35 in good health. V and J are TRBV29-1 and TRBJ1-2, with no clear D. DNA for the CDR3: TGCAGCGTTGAACCTAGGCCCGGCGGTGGCTACACCTTC. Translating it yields CSVEPRPGGGYTF.